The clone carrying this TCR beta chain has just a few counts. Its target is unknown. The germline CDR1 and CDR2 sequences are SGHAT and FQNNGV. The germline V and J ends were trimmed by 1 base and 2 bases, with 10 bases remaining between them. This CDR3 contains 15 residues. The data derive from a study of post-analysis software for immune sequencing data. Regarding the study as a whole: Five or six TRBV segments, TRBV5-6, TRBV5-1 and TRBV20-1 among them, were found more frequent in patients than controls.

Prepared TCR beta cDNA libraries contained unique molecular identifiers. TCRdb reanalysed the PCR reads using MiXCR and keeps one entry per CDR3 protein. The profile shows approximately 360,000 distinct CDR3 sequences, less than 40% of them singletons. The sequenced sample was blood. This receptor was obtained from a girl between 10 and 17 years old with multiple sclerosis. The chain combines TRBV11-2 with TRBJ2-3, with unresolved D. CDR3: CASSLGAALTDTQYF. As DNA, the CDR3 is TGTGCCAGCAGCTTAGGGGCGGCACTCACAGATACGCAGTATTTT.